These 17 T cell receptor beta chains came from one sample sequenced in a study of memory CD4+ T cells and cytomegalovirus serostatus. Single viable CD3+CD4+CD8-CD45RO+ cells were sorted as the memory CD4+ T cells. Sequencing used immunoSEQ multiplex PCR; TCRdb keeps in-frame clones, though not all of them. In the table there are 75,000 to 90,000 clones, approximately 84% of which are singletons. The sample comprised memory CD4+ T cells from blood. Every receptor here comes from an adult in good health and CMV-seronegative.

The V and J genes are TRBV5-1 and TRBJ2-1, with D hard to call. The ends were cut back, 0 bases at V and 0 bases at J, with 7 bases in the middle. This CDR3 has 15 residues. CDR1 is SGHRS, CDR2 YFSETQ, per germline. The chain's CDR3 is CASSLESASYNEQFF. For the CDR3, the DNA is TGCGCCAGCAGCTTGGAGTCGGCCTCCTACAATGAGCAGTTCTTC.

The gene calls are TRBV7-8 and TRBJ1-2; D remains ambiguous. Germline V gene sequence: CDR1 SGHVS, CDR2 FQNEAQ. V lost 1 base to trimming and J lost 4 bases, with 10 bases between them. The length of the CDR3 is 14 residues. DNA for the CDR3: TGTGCCAGCAGCTTAGAATATTCCGCCTATGGCTACACCTTC. Protein product: CASSLEYSAYGYTF.

V and J are TRBV30 and TRBJ1-2; no definite D call. Germline V gives CDR1 GTSNPN, CDR2 SVGIG (reference sequence). CDR3 length: 14 residues. V was pared by 2 bases and J by 4 bases, with 14 bases between. For the CDR3, the DNA is TGTGCCTGGAGTATCGACGTCCCCCCCTATGGCTACACCTTC. Amino acids: CAWSIDVPPYGYTF.

The CDR3, as DNA: TGTGCCAGCAGCCGAGACAGGCCACACTCTGGAAACACCATATATTTT. Protein: CASSRDRPHSGNTIYF. This sequence joins TRBV7-2 and TRBJ1-3; possibly TRBD1 for D (6 bases). Germline V lookup: CDR1 SGHTA, CDR2 FQGNSA. This CDR3 comprises 16 residues. Trimming left V 5 bases short and J 0 bases short, with 14 bases between.

This clone was found a few times. The rearrangement joins TRBV7-6 to TRBJ1-3, with 11 bases fitting TRBD1. The germline V gene encodes CDR1 SGHVS and CDR2 FNYEAQ. This CDR3 comprises 17 residues. Losses at the gene ends were 5 bases for V and 0 bases for J; bases not matched to a gene: 6. CDR3: CASSPPGQGVSGNTIYF. Here the CDR3 DNA reads TGTGCCAGCAGCCCACCGGGACAGGGGGTCTCTGGAAACACCATATATTTT.

This clone has just a few counts. The rearrangement links TRBV15 to TRBJ1-2, with 7 bases matching TRBD1. The CDR3 totals 13 residues. Looked up from germline, CDR1 is LNHNV and CDR2 is YYDKDF (reference sequence). V trimming: 6 bases; J trimming: 5 bases; junction bases outside the gene matches: 6. For the CDR3, the DNA is TGTGCCACCAGAACGGACAGGAGGTATGGCTACACCTTC. Its protein product is CATRTDRRYGYTF.

The chain uses TRBV6-6 and TRBJ2-3; TRBD1 is a possible D gene (6 bases). Per germline, CDR1 MNHNY and CDR2 SVGAGI (reference sequence). With 5 bases removed from V and 2 bases from J, the gap between germline ends came to 11 bases. CDR3 length equals 14 residues. CDR3 nucleotides: TGTGCCAGCAGTCCACAGGGCCCCACAGATACGCAGTATTTT. This translates into CASSPQGPTDTQYF.

In its sample, this clone was seen a few times. This chain links TRBV6-1 with TRBJ1-5; D is ambiguous. Germline lookup yields CDR1 MNHNS and CDR2 SASEGT. This CDR3 is 11 amino acids long. With 2 bases removed from V and 8 bases from J, the gap between germline ends came to 4 bases. The CDR3 nucleotides are TGTGCCAGCAGTGAATTCAAGCCCCAGCATTTT. It yields the protein CASSEFKPQHF.

The V call is TRBV6-1, the J call TRBJ2-3; 7 bases are shared with TRBD1. Looked up from germline, CDR1 is MNHNS and CDR2 is SASEGT. The length of the CDR3 is 16 residues. The V segment lost 4 bases and the J segment 6 bases; nucleotides outside the gene matches: 13. The CDR3 loop reads CASSGPGQIFGDTQYF. In nucleotides, the CDR3 is TGTGCCAGCAGTGGACCGGGACAGATTTTTGGGGATACGCAGTATTTT.

This clone is termed medium-sized. CDR3 in DNA: TGTGCCAGCAGCCCAGAAGGCCATCAGCCCCAGCATTTT. Translated, it gives CASSPEGHQPQHF. This chain connects TRBV2 to TRBJ1-5; D not certain. Per germline, CDR1 SNHLY and CDR2 FYNNEI. There are 13 residues in the CDR3. The germline V and J ends were trimmed by 6 bases and 5 bases, with 11 bases remaining between them.

The gene calls are TRBV5-6 and TRBJ1-5, with 9 bases that match TRBD1. Germline CDR1 and CDR2: SGHDT and YYEEEE. With 1 base clipped from V and 5 bases from J, the junction kept 10 bases outside the gene matches. This CDR3 is built from 17 residues. The CDR3 loop reads CASSLFGDRVGHQPQHF. The CDR3 nucleotides are TGTGCCAGCAGCTTGTTTGGGGACAGGGTGGGACATCAGCCCCAGCATTTT.

The chain joins TRBV10-3 to TRBJ2-3; tentatively, D is TRBD1 or TRBD2 (6 bases each). Trimming pared 7 bases from V and 2 bases from J, leaving 13 bases between. CDR1 ENHRY and CDR2 SYGVKD come from the germline V gene. This CDR3 spans 14 amino acids. CDR3 coding DNA: TGTGCCATCATGGAGGGGGACCTCACAGATACGCAGTATTTT. It encodes CAIMEGDLTDTQYF.

The chain links TRBV9 to TRBJ1-2; D is unresolved. CDR3 length: 14 amino acids. V was trimmed by 1 base and J by 3 bases, leaving 10 bases between them. From germline, CDR1 is SGDLS and CDR2 YYNGEE. The chain's CDR3 is CASSVYWGDYGYTF. Here the CDR3 DNA reads TGTGCCAGCAGCGTATATTGGGGAGACTATGGCTACACCTTC.

The chain employs TRBV30 and TRBJ1-4; D uncertain. CDR3 length: 13 amino acids. Trimming shortened V by 4 bases and J by 3 bases, and 9 bases separated the two germline ends. CDR1 is GTSNPN, CDR2 SVGIG, per germline (reference sequence). In DNA, the CDR3 is TGTGCCTGGAACGGTGACTCTAATGAAAAACTGTTTTTT. Its protein product is CAWNGDSNEKLFF. Supplemented by reference TRBV30 and TRBJ1-4, the full variable domain reads SQTIHQWPATLVQPVGSPLSLECTVEGTSNPNLYWYRQAAGRGLQLLFYSVGIGQISSEVPQNLSASRPQDRQFILSSKKLLLSDSGFYLCAWNGDSNEKLFFGSGTQLSVL.

The chain uses TRBV5-1 and TRBJ2-3; 10 bases are shared with TRBD1. From germline, CDR1 is SGHRS and CDR2 YFSETQ. The V and J ends lost 1 base and 2 bases, in that order; junction bases with no gene match: 4. The CDR3 extends over 16 amino acids. Here the CDR3 reads CASSLTGTGDTDTQYF. The CDR3 region has the DNA TGCGCCAGCAGCTTGACCGGGACAGGGGACACAGATACGCAGTATTTT.

By share of the sample, this clone is medium-sized. The rearrangement links TRBV2 to TRBJ1-1; D gene uncertain. CDR3 size: 14 residues. The germline CDR1 and CDR2 sequences are SNHLY and FYNNEI. Trimming removed 6 bases from V and 4 bases from J, with 15 bases in between. In nucleotides, the CDR3 is TGTGCCAGCAGAAGTCGGGGTCCGGGCACTGAAGCTTTCTTT. Its translation is CASRSRGPGTEAFF.

The chain joins TRBV6-6 to TRBJ1-4; D gene ambiguous. Trimming took 7 bases from V and 8 from J, leaving 17 bases between them. The CDR3 has 14 amino acids. CDR1 MNHNY and CDR2 SVGAGI come from the germline V gene (reference sequence). The CDR3 DNA is TGTGCCAGCACCTACGACCGGCATGGCGAAAAACTGTTTTTT. It is translated as CASTYDRHGEKLFF.